The next 16 T cell receptor beta chains were all read from a single sample in a study of blood T cell repertoires in COVID-19. The data were produced by immunoSEQ multiplex PCR, yet TCRdb's version contains in-frame clones alone and is incomplete. The sample carries 100,000 to 120,000 clones, around 86% recorded once. Sequenced input: peripheral blood. These receptors originate from a man aged 45-65 years with acute or convalescent COVID-19.

The genes are TRBV6-5 and TRBJ2-5; no clear D. CDR1 is MNHEY, CDR2 SVGAGI, per germline. This CDR3 is built from 13 residues. Trimming cost V 7 bases and J 0 bases, with 9 bases left between them. CDR3 DNA: TGTGCCAGCACTCGAGCTGACCAAGAGACCCAGTACTTC. Its protein is CASTRADQETQYF.

The chain is built from TRBV11-2 and TRBJ2-2, with 7 positions matching TRBD1. Unmatched junction bases numbered 7, after V lost 5 bases and J lost 1 base. CDR3 length: 16 amino acids. Looked up from germline, CDR1 is SGHAT and CDR2 is FQNNGV. The DNA of the CDR3 is TGTGCCAGCAGCCAAGGGGCAGGGGGGAACACCGGGGAGCTGTTTTTT. Its protein is CASSQGAGGNTGELFF.

The chain employs TRBV18 and TRBJ1-2; 8 bases are a match to TRBD1. Germline V gene lookup returns CDR1 KGHSH and CDR2 LQKENI. This CDR3 is built from 16 residues. V was pared by 3 bases and J by 8 bases, with 14 bases of the junction left unmatched. This CDR3 reads CASSPDGTGRVGGYTF. CDR3 nucleotides: TGTGCCAGCTCACCGGACGGGACAGGCCGCGTTGGGGGCTACACCTTC.

This rearrangement joins TRBV5-1 to TRBJ1-6; 7 bases align to TRBD1. Germline CDR1 is SGHRS and CDR2 is YFSETQ. V shed 4 bases, J shed 6 bases, and the junction held 7 bases outside the gene matches. This CDR3 has 15 residues. The CDR3 nucleotides read TGCGCCAGCAGCAGAAGGGACAGCATTAATTCACCCCTCCACTTT. It is translated as CASSRRDSINSPLHF.

This chain links TRBV6-5 with TRBJ1-5; 10 nucleotides match TRBD1. Germline-derived CDR1 and CDR2 are MNHEY and SVGAGI. This CDR3 spans 15 amino acids. J gave up 1 base and V 6 bases, and 3 bases lay outside the gene matches. DNA for the CDR3: TGTGCCAGCAGCGCGGACAGGGGGAGCAATCAGCCCCAGCATTTT. Amino acids: CASSADRGSNQPQHF.

V and J are TRBV5-4 and TRBJ2-1; 10 nucleotides align to TRBD2. CDR3 length equals 16 residues. The germline V gene encodes CDR1 SGHNT and CDR2 YYREEE (reference sequence). Trimming removed 3 bases from V and 5 bases from J; junction bases left unmatched: 8. CDR3 nucleotides: TGTGCCAGCAGCTACCTCAGCGGGAGGGGTGACAATGAGCAGTTCTTC. This sequence encodes CASSYLSGRGDNEQFF. Full variable domain (rest looked up from reference TRBV5-4 and TRBJ2-1): ETGVTQSPTHLIKTRGQQVTLRCSSQSGHNTVSWYQQALGQGPQFIFQYYREEENGRGNFPPRFSGLQFPNYSSELNVNALELDDSALYLCASSYLSGRGDNEQFFGPGTRLTVL.

The chain combines TRBV28 with TRBJ1-4; 9 bases agree with TRBD1. The CDR3 consists of 13 residues. Losses at the gene ends were 6 bases for V and 8 bases for J; bases not matched to a gene: 4. CDR1 is MDHEN, CDR2 SYDVKM, per germline. CDR3 nucleotides: TGTGCCAGCAGGAGCGGACAGGGGGAAAAACTGTTTTTT. Translated: CASRSGQGEKLFF.

V is TRBV7-6 and J is TRBJ2-6; tentatively, D is TRBD1 (6 bases). The V and J ends lost 5 bases and 0 bases respectively, with 23 bases between them. The germline V gene has CDR1 SGHVS and CDR2 FNYEAQ. This CDR3 has 20 amino acids. Here the CDR3 DNA reads TGTGCCAGCAGCCCCGACGCTCAGGGGACCATTAGCTCTGGGGCCAACGTCCTGACTTTC. This encodes CASSPDAQGTISSGANVLTF.

The CDR3: CASRWGQLNEKLFF. The CDR3 nucleotides read TGTGCCAGTAGGTGGGGACAGCTTAATGAAAAACTGTTTTTT. This rearrangement joins TRBV19 to TRBJ1-4, with 7 bases that match TRBD1. Germline CDR1 is LNHDA and CDR2 is SQIVND (reference sequence). The V gene end was trimmed by 6 bases and the J gene end by 4 bases; junction bases not matched to a gene: 5. The CDR3 spans 14 residues.

J is TRBJ1-6 and V is TRBV18; the D is unclear. Trimming pared 3 bases from V and 5 bases from J, leaving 8 bases between. The CDR3 sequence is 14 residues long. Germline V gene data show CDR1 as KGHSH and CDR2 as LQKENI. CDR3 sequence (DNA): TGTGCCAGCTCACCGAACAGAGATAATTCACCCCTCCACTTT. It encodes CASSPNRDNSPLHF.

The chain combines TRBV7-9 with TRBJ2-1; the match to TRBD1 covers 7 bases. There are 15 residues in the CDR3. V lost 0 bases and J lost 6; bases outside the gene matches: 5. Germline-derived CDR1 and CDR2 are SEHNR and FQNEAQ (reference sequence). The CDR3 here is CASSLASGQSNEQFF. As DNA, the CDR3 is TGTGCCAGCAGCTTAGCATCGGGACAGTCCAATGAGCAGTTCTTC.

This chain connects TRBV5-4 to TRBJ2-1; weak D call: TRBD2 (7 bases). Trimming stripped 6 bases from V and 1 base from J, with 14 bases between. The CDR3 is 15 amino acids. Germline lookup yields CDR1 SGHNT and CDR2 YYREEE (reference sequence). DNA for the CDR3: TGTGCCAGCACCGCGGGGGCACAATCCTACAATGAGCAGTTCTTC. Translation gives CASTAGAQSYNEQFF.

The gene calls are TRBV3-1 (or the pseudogene TRBV3-2) and TRBJ2-7; D may be TRBD1 (6 bases). Germline V CDR1 and CDR2: LGHDT, YNNKEL (reference sequence). The CDR3 runs 15 residues. V was trimmed by 1 base and J by 2 bases, leaving 12 bases between them. The CDR3 here is CASSQVSRGPYEQYF. The CDR3 DNA sequence: TGTGCCAGCAGCCAAGTCAGCAGGGGACCCTACGAGCAGTACTTC.

The genes are TRBV5-4 and TRBJ2-4; D unclear. In germline, CDR1 is SGHNT, CDR2 YYREEE (reference sequence). Trimming took 0 bases from V and 4 from J, leaving 11 bases between them. The CDR3 loop spans 15 amino acids. The CDR3 bases are TGTGCCAGCAGCTTGGACCAGTCCTTGAAAAACATTCAGTACTTC. It codes for CASSLDQSLKNIQYF. Combining the CDR3 with reference TRBV5-4 and TRBJ2-4 gives the whole variable domain ETGVTQSPTHLIKTRGQQVTLRCSSQSGHNTVSWYQQALGQGPQFIFQYYREEENGRGNFPPRFSGLQFPNYSSELNVNALELDDSALYLCASSLDQSLKNIQYFGAGTRLSVL.

The chain has TRBV5-6 and TRBJ2-7, with D uncertain. The CDR3 totals 14 residues. In germline, CDR1 is SGHDT, CDR2 YYEEEE. Trimming took off 0 bases at V and 3 bases at J, with 10 bases between the two ends. CDR3 protein: CASSLGQVGYEQYF. Here the CDR3 DNA reads TGTGCCAGCAGCTTGGGCCAGGTTGGCTACGAGCAGTACTTC.

The rearrangement joins TRBV11-2 to TRBJ1-1; 7 bases map to TRBD1. Germline assignment: CDR1 SGHAT and CDR2 FQNNGV. This CDR3 is built from 15 residues. After removal of 3 bases from V and 1 base from J, the junction contained 5 bases not matched to a gene. The CDR3, as DNA: TGTGCCAGCAGCTTTCGACAGGGAGCGAACACTGAAGCTTTCTTT. It specifies CASSFRQGANTEAFF.